This T cell receptor beta chain was observed in a study of T cell repertoires in cytomegalovirus infection. On the study more broadly: From public TCR beta signatures came an indication of both CMV infection and matching HLA type. Study conclusions and caveats: Cumulated frequencies of public TCR beta families served to identify carriers of CMV plus the relevant HLA. HLA-C-restricted CMV clonotypes gave the most frequent clonotype in two of eight donors.

This clonotype appeared a few times. The antigen remains undetermined. The V gene lost 4 bases and the J gene lost 9 bases, with 19 bases spanning the gap. CDR3 length: 14 residues. CDR1 MNHEY and CDR2 SVGEGT come from the germline V gene. TCRdb independently ran MiXCR on the reads; one entry per CDR3 protein. Of 630,000 or so distinct CDR3 sequences listed, around 24% are singletons. Sequencing was performed on CD8+ T cells from PBMCs. The genes are TRBV6-2 or TRBV6-3 and TRBJ2-7; D might be TRBD2 (6 bases). The receptor comes from a human donor in good health (CMV status not recorded). Some clones in this sample may be carry-over from other donors' samples. Written as DNA, the CDR3 is TGTGCCAGCAGTTCTACCCTAGACCGCGGGGTGCAGTACTTC. Protein: CASSSTLDRGVQYF.